This TCR beta chain stems from a study of blood T cell repertoires in COVID-19. The overall study: Samples came from the United States, Italy and Spain, spanning acute and convalescent COVID-19. PBMCs, B-cell-depleted T cells, or T cells provided the cDNA or gDNA that made up the material.

Per the authors' pipeline: Estimation of nucleated cell counts relied on the amplification of reference gene primers. The data were produced by immunoSEQ multiplex PCR, yet TCRdb's version contains in-frame clones alone and is incomplete. From that table come the V and J calls and clone size; the DNA was used to work out D and trimming. Among about 200,000 clones listed, around 84% were seen once. CDR3 length: 16 residues. Per germline, CDR1 SGHNT and CDR2 YYREEE (reference sequence). V lost 4 bases and J lost 4, with 17 bases in between. This clone was recorded only once. The chain employs TRBV5-4 and TRBJ1-4; D is possibly TRBD1 (6 bases). The sequencing sample was made of peripheral blood. This clonotype was obtained from a woman aged 80 or over with acute or convalescent COVID-19. The CDR3 nucleotides read TGTGCCAGCAGCATGGGCCGGGGGGGCTATAATGAAAAACTGTTTTTT. As protein: CASSMGRGGYNEKLFF.